Each of the 21 T cell receptor beta chains below was sequenced from the same sample in a study of cytomegalovirus exposure and HLA in healthy donors. The assay was immunoSEQ multiplex PCR, and TCRdb's table has in-frame clones only and misses some. The sample holds fewer than 200,000 clones; approximately 96% are singletons and the top ten take approximately 0.82%. Sequencing input: PBMCs. Receptors were obtained from a woman aged 18 to 35 in good health and CMV-seronegative.

CDR3 protein: CASSFGGGSQETQYF. CDR3 in DNA: TGTGCCAGCAGTTTTGGGGGCGGGTCCCAAGAGACCCAGTACTTC. The chain recombines TRBV27 with TRBJ2-5; D might be TRBD1 (6 bases). The CDR3 runs to 15 residues. Between the trimmed V and J ends, which lost 3 bases and 1 base, there was a span of 12 bases. Germline V gives CDR1 MNHEY, CDR2 SMNVEV (reference sequence).

This clone was detected a few times. The V and J genes are TRBV6-6 and TRBJ2-3, with a possible D match to TRBD1 (6 bases). Trimming shortened V by 6 bases and J by 6 bases, and 10 bases separated the two germline ends. CDR1 and CDR2 (germline): MNHNY, SVGAGI (reference sequence). This CDR3 region has 12 residues. The CDR3 DNA follows: TGTGCCAGCAGGGACAGTAGCGATACGCAGTATTTT. This encodes CASRDSSDTQYF.

This rearrangement joins TRBV28 to TRBJ2-7; 8 bases align to TRBD2. The CDR3 length is 16 residues. The ends lost 7 bases at V and 1 base at J; junction bases unmatched: 12. Per germline, CDR1 MDHEN and CDR2 SYDVKM. The CDR3 coding sequence is TGTGCCAGCACCCACACTACCGGGGGGGGTTCCTACGAGCAGTACTTC. Amino acids: CASTHTTGGGSYEQYF.

The chain is built from TRBV27 and TRBJ2-1; TRBD2 aligns across 11 bases. The length of the CDR3 is 17 residues. Trimming cost V 7 bases and J 4 bases; bases outside gene matches: 12. Germline CDR1 and CDR2: MNHEY and SMNVEV (reference sequence). The CDR3 DNA reads as TGTGCCAGCATCGGAACTAGCGGGGGCCATCGATACAATGAGCAGTTCTTC. Translation gives CASIGTSGGHRYNEQFF.

The CDR3 sequence: CATSRDVLTERAGELFF. The CDR3 region has the DNA TGTGCCACCAGCAGAGATGTGTTGACTGAGCGGGCCGGGGAGCTGTTTTTT. The V call is TRBV15, the J call TRBJ2-2; the D gene is possibly TRBD2 (6 bases). Germline CDR1 is LNHNV and CDR2 is YYDKDF (reference sequence). Trimming shortened V by 0 bases and J by 6 bases, and 17 bases separated the two germline ends. This CDR3 comprises 17 residues.

This chain links TRBV28 with TRBJ1-2; 12 positions agree with TRBD1. The CDR3 is made up of 15 amino acids. The trim removed 6 bases at V and 7 bases at J, leaving 9 bases unmatched. Germline values: CDR1 MDHEN, CDR2 SYDVKM. The CDR3 is CASSTVGTGGSGYTF. In DNA form, the CDR3 reads TGTGCCAGCAGCACTGTAGGGACAGGGGGCTCTGGCTACACCTTC.

CDR3 loop: CASSSPGQGANTGELFF. CDR3 DNA: TGCGCCAGCAGCTCCCCGGGACAGGGGGCGAACACCGGGGAGCTGTTTTTT. This sequence joins TRBV5-1 and TRBJ2-2; TRBD1 agrees at 11 bases. CDR1 is SGHRS and CDR2 is YFSETQ in the germline V gene. This CDR3 spans 17 amino acids. The junction had 4 bases not matched to a gene; V was cut back by 3 bases and J by 0 bases.

This rearrangement joins TRBV5-1 to TRBJ2-5, with D perhaps matching TRBD2 (6 bases). Per the germline V gene, CDR1 is SGHRS and CDR2 is YFSETQ. V gave up 7 bases and J gave up 0 bases, with 7 bases separating them. This CDR3 spans 12 amino acids. CDR3 nucleotides: TGCGCCAGCGGGGGGAACCAAGAGACCCAGTACTTC. Translated: CASGGNQETQYF.

As DNA, the CDR3 is TGTGCCATCTCTAGCGGGGGGGCCCGGTACACCGGGGAGCTGTTTTTT. This encodes CAISSGGARYTGELFF. The genes are TRBV10-3 and TRBJ2-2, with 12 bases aligning to TRBD2. Trimming cost V 8 bases and J 3 bases; bases outside gene matches: 7. CDR3 size: 16 residues. Germline CDR1 and CDR2: ENHRY and SYGVKD.

The chain links TRBV6-1 to TRBJ1-5, with 7 bases aligning to TRBD1. V gave up 4 bases and J gave up 7 bases; unmatched junction bases: 4. Germline-derived CDR1 and CDR2 are MNHNS and SASEGT. This CDR3 has 13 residues. The CDR3 region has the DNA TGTGCCAGCAGTGGAGACAGGGACCAGCCCCAGCATTTT. It yields the protein CASSGDRDQPQHF.

This clone showed up just once. The chain employs TRBV10-1 and TRBJ2-2; TRBD1 is a possible D gene (6 bases). CDR1 is WNHNN, CDR2 SYGVQD, per germline (reference sequence). The CDR3 covers 14 residues. V was trimmed by 9 bases and J by 6 bases, leaving 17 bases between them. In DNA form, the CDR3 reads TGCGCCAGAACCGGGACACGCGCATCCGGGGAGCTGTTTTTT. Amino acid sequence: CARTGTRASGELFF.

Concerning this clone: A junction boundary mismatches the germline segment, possibly from a read error. The genes are TRBV7-7 and TRBJ2-5, with D possibly TRBD2 on 7 matching bases. The CDR3 is 15 amino acids. Germline lookup yields CDR1 SSHAT and CDR2 FNYEAQ (reference sequence). Here the CDR3 reads CASSLGGGIAETQYF. In DNA form, the CDR3 reads TGTGCTAGCAGCTTAGGGGGAGGGATCGCGGAGACCCAGTACTTC.

The gene calls are TRBV25-1 and TRBJ2-5; no reliable D call. Trimming pared 5 bases from V and 3 bases from J, leaving 10 bases between. Per germline, CDR1 MGHDK and CDR2 SYGVNS. The CDR3 runs to 13 residues. CDR3 residues: CASSPNLEETQYF. The DNA of the CDR3 is TGTGCCAGCAGTCCTAATTTGGAAGAGACCCAGTACTTC.

The CDR3 nucleotides are TGTGCCACCGGACAGCGGGGACGGGATACGCAGTATTTT. Its protein is CATGQRGRDTQYF. The chain links TRBV15 to TRBJ2-3, with D tentatively TRBD2 (7 bases). There are 13 residues in the CDR3. With 8 bases removed from V and 6 bases from J, the gap between germline ends came to 15 bases. Germline-derived CDR1 and CDR2 are LNHNV and YYDKDF (reference sequence). The full variable domain, completed using reference TRBV15 and TRBJ2-3, is DAMVIQNPRYQVTQFGKPVTLSCSQTLNHNVMYWYQQKSSQAPKLLFHYYDKDFNNEADTPDNFQSRRPNTSFCFLDIRSPGLGDTAMYLCATGQRGRDTQYFGPGTRLTVL.

This chain uses TRBV11-2 with TRBJ2-6; D perhaps matches TRBD1 (6 bases). Germline V gene data show CDR1 as SGHAT and CDR2 as FQNNGV. The CDR3 runs to 12 residues. V lost 3 bases, J lost 13 bases, and 10 bases lay in between. The CDR3 loop is CASSFTQGVLTF. As DNA, the CDR3 is TGTGCCAGCAGCTTTACACAGGGTGTCCTGACTTTC.

The rearrangement uses TRBV29-1 and TRBJ2-7; TRBD1 matches at 7 bases. This CDR3 spans 14 amino acids. The germline V gene encodes CDR1 SQVTM and CDR2 ANQGSEA. With 5 bases clipped from V and 1 base from J, the junction kept 8 bases outside the gene matches. Here the CDR3 reads CSVTTGLVSYEQYF. The CDR3 coding sequence is TGCAGCGTTACGACAGGGTTGGTTTCCTACGAGCAGTACTTC.

Regarding this clone: This same CDR3 is encoded by further DNA sequences in the sample. J is TRBJ2-7 and V is TRBV7-8, with 9 bases fitting TRBD2. V shed 3 bases and J 2 bases; nucleotides not matched to a gene: 5. Looked up from germline, CDR1 is SGHVS and CDR2 is FQNEAQ. The CDR3 runs to 15 residues. The CDR3 DNA reads as TGTGCCAGCAGCTTTCTTAGCGGGGGAGCCTACGAGCAGTACTTC. As protein: CASSFLSGGAYEQYF. Based on the CDR3 plus reference TRBV7-8 and TRBJ2-7, the full variable domain is GAGVSQSPRYKVAKRGQDVALRCDPISGHVSLFWYQQALGQGPEFLTYFQNEAQLDKSGLPSDRFFAERPEGSVSTLKIQRTQQEDSAVYLCASSFLSGGAYEQYFGPGTRLTVT.

The chain is built from TRBV9 and TRBJ2-2, with 7 bases that match TRBD2. V dropped 3 bases and J dropped 5; count of bases not matched to a gene: 4. Germline V lookup: CDR1 SGDLS, CDR2 YYNGEE. The CDR3 spans 14 residues. This CDR3 reads CASSDPAGTGELFF. In DNA form, the CDR3 reads TGTGCCAGCAGCGATCCAGCGGGGACCGGGGAGCTGTTTTTT.

This clone has only a few counts. The chain uses TRBV9 and TRBJ2-3; D gene uncertain. The ends were cut back, 5 bases at V and 5 bases at J, with 9 bases in the middle. From germline, CDR1 is SGDLS and CDR2 YYNGEE. CDR3 length: 12 amino acids. This chain's CDR3 is CASSQPGDTQYF. In DNA, the CDR3 is TGTGCCAGCAGTCAACCGGGAGATACGCAGTATTTT.

The V and J genes are TRBV7-3 and TRBJ2-3; D possibly corresponds to TRBD2 (7 bases). V lost 3 bases and J 4 bases, leaving 14 bases between the germline ends. The CDR3 consists of 15 residues. Germline values: CDR1 SGHTA, CDR2 FQGTGA. CDR3 protein: CASSFLGGRADTQYF. The CDR3 DNA reads TGTGCCAGCAGCTTCTTGGGGGGGCGGGCAGATACGCAGTATTTT.

J is TRBJ1-2 and V is TRBV19; unclear D gene. The germline gives CDR1 LNHDA, CDR2 SQIVND (reference sequence). This CDR3 contains 13 residues. V dropped 3 bases and J dropped 8 bases, with 13 bases sitting between them. In nucleotides, the CDR3 is TGTGCCAGTAGTATTATTCGAGGGATCGGCTACACCTTC. This gives the protein CASSIIRGIGYTF.